Following are 25 T cell receptor beta chains from one sample sequenced in a study of blood T cell repertoires in COVID-19. Sequencing used immunoSEQ multiplex PCR; TCRdb keeps in-frame clones, though not all of them. The sample consists of fewer than 250,000 clones, around 81% of them appearing once. Sequenced material: peripheral blood. These receptors all stem from a woman aged 60-70 years with active or convalescent COVID-19.

The rearrangement links TRBV4-2 to TRBJ1-2, with D possibly being TRBD1 (5 bases). V was trimmed by 0 bases and J by 0 bases, leaving 11 bases between them. The CDR3 consists of 16 residues. Germline lookup yields CDR1 LGHNA and CDR2 YNFKEQ. In nucleotides, the CDR3 is TGTGCCAGCAGCCAAGAGGGGGGAGGAGCTAACTATGGCTACACCTTC. It is translated as CASSQEGGGANYGYTF.

The chain recombines TRBV10-3 with TRBJ2-7, with TRBD2 matching 7 bases. This CDR3 region has 15 residues. The germline V gene has CDR1 ENHRY and CDR2 SYGVKD. After removal of 1 base from V and 0 bases from J, the junction contained 3 bases not matched to a gene. The CDR3 loop reads CAISELRETSYEQYF. CDR3 in DNA: TGTGCCATCAGTGAGTTGCGGGAGACCTCCTACGAGCAGTACTTC.

V usage is TRBV11-3 and J usage is TRBJ1-4; 7 nucleotides match TRBD1. This CDR3 comprises 15 residues. V lost 5 bases to trimming and J lost 6 bases; unmatched junction nucleotides: 9. The V gene's germline CDR1 is SGHNT and CDR2 YENEEA. The CDR3, as DNA: TGTGCCAGCAGCCCTCGACAGGGATTCGATGAAAAACTGTTTTTT. It codes for CASSPRQGFDEKLFF.

The rearrangement links TRBV5-1 to TRBJ1-2, with unresolved D. The CDR3 covers 15 residues. V was clipped by 6 bases and J by 4 bases, with 19 bases between them. Germline CDR1 reads SGHRS; CDR2 reads YFSETQ. DNA for the CDR3: TGCGCCAGCACTCTCACTGTTGACAACATCTATGGCTACACCTTC. Its translation: CASTLTVDNIYGYTF.

The chain has TRBV14 and TRBJ2-3, with D tentatively TRBD2 (5 bases). V was clipped by 4 bases and J by 5 bases, with 19 bases between them. Germline V CDR1 and CDR2: SGHDN, FVKESK. The CDR3 spans 16 residues. The CDR3 is CASSLRSGLIQDTQYF. The CDR3 DNA is TGTGCCAGCAGCCTTAGAAGCGGCCTGATTCAAGATACGCAGTATTTT.

The V gene is TRBV2, the J gene TRBJ1-5, with a possible D match to TRBD1 (5 bases). The CDR3 consists of 13 residues. With 7 bases removed from V and 3 bases from J, the gap between germline ends came to 10 bases. Looked up from germline, CDR1 is SNHLY and CDR2 is FYNNEI. The CDR3 region is CASNRQHNQPQHF. The CDR3 nucleotides read TGTGCCAGCAACCGACAGCACAATCAGCCCCAGCATTTT.

This clone was detected a few times. V gene TRBV30 combines with J gene TRBJ2-5; D uncertain. The length of the CDR3 is 13 residues. Germline V gene data show CDR1 as GTSNPN and CDR2 as SVGIG (reference sequence). Between the trimmed V and J ends, which lost 3 bases and 3 bases, there was a span of 11 bases. CDR3 nucleotide sequence: TGTGCCTGGAGGGTCAGGAACGAAGAGACCCAGTACTTC. This codes for CAWRVRNEETQYF.

The chain combines TRBV5-1 with TRBJ2-2, with 12 nucleotides matching TRBD2. The CDR3 runs 17 residues. The germline V gene has CDR1 SGHRS and CDR2 YFSETQ. V trimming: 4 bases; J trimming: 1 base; junction bases outside the gene matches: 5. In DNA form, the CDR3 reads TGCGCCAGCAGCACGACTAGCGGGAGTGGGAACACCGGGGAGCTGTTTTTT. Protein sequence: CASSTTSGSGNTGELFF.

The chain uses TRBV13 and TRBJ1-4; 12 nucleotides match TRBD1. J gave up 6 bases and V 3 bases, and 5 bases lay outside the gene matches. This CDR3 comprises 16 residues. CDR1 PRHDT and CDR2 FYEKMQ come from the germline V gene (reference sequence). The CDR3 is CASSFSGTGGHEKLFF. The DNA of the CDR3 is TGTGCCAGCAGCTTCTCCGGGACAGGGGGCCATGAAAAACTGTTTTTT. The entire variable domain, with the rest obtained from reference TRBV13 and TRBJ1-4, is as follows: AAGVIQSPRHLIKEKRETATLKCYPIPRHDTVYWYQQGPGQDPQFLISFYEKMQSDKGSIPDRFSAQQFSDYHSELNMSSLELGDSALYFCASSFSGTGGHEKLFFGSGTQLSVL.

This chain joins TRBV6-5 and TRBJ2-1, with 8 bases that match TRBD2. The CDR3 has 14 residues. From germline, CDR1 is MNHEY and CDR2 SVGAGI. With V trimmed by 4 bases and J by 8 bases, 7 bases remained unmatched. CDR3 nucleotides: TGTGCCAGCAGTTCTAGCGGGTCTTACGATGAGCAGTTCTTC. Translation: CASSSSGSYDEQFF.

This sequence joins TRBV9 and TRBJ2-5; 8 nucleotides align to TRBD2. V lost 4 bases, J lost 9 bases, and 14 bases stayed unmatched. Germline V gives CDR1 SGDLS, CDR2 YYNGEE. The CDR3 length is 15 residues. CDR3 bases: TGTGCCAGCAGCCCCCGGGGGGGGGATATTGAGGCCCAGTACTTC. It yields the protein CASSPRGGDIEAQYF.

J is TRBJ1-4 and V is TRBV27; a weak D match, TRBD1 (5 bases). CDR1 and CDR2 from the germline V gene are MNHEY and SMNVEV (reference sequence). The CDR3 is 13 residues long. V dropped 5 bases and J dropped 6 bases, with 10 bases sitting between them. CDR3 nucleotides: TGTGCCAGCAGTGGGCAGGGCTATGAAAAACTGTTTTTT. This translates into CASSGQGYEKLFF.

V and J are TRBV5-1 and TRBJ2-2; maybe TRBD1 (5 bases). This CDR3 is built from 17 residues. Germline values: CDR1 SGHRS, CDR2 YFSETQ. Trimming removed 0 bases from V and 5 bases from J, with 17 bases in between. The DNA of the CDR3 is TGCGCCAGCAGCTTGGAGGGGTCAGGGCCCGGAACCGGGGAGCTGTTTTTT. Encoded protein: CASSLEGSGPGTGELFF.

In this sample, this clone turned up once. The chain is built from TRBV5-5 and TRBJ1-5, with a tentative D call TRBD1 (5 bases). The CDR3 extends over 17 amino acids. Germline CDR1 is SGHKS and CDR2 is YYEKEE (reference sequence). Trimming took off 3 bases at V and 4 bases at J, with 20 bases between the two ends. The CDR3: CASSSSWRGGSNQPQHF. The CDR3 DNA follows: TGTGCCAGCAGCTCCTCGTGGCGGGGGGGAAGTAATCAGCCCCAGCATTTT.

This clone has a single count. The V and J genes are TRBV27 and TRBJ1-5; 10 bases agree with TRBD1. The CDR3 spans 15 residues. The V and J ends lost 5 bases and 7 bases, in that order; junction bases with no gene match: 8. Germline V gene lookup returns CDR1 MNHEY and CDR2 SMNVEV (reference sequence). Written as DNA, the CDR3 is TGTGCCAGCAGTGTCGGACAGGGGGAAATCCAGCCCCAGCATTTT. This gives the protein CASSVGQGEIQPQHF.

This chain connects TRBV5-6 to TRBJ2-4; the D gene is possibly TRBD2 (5 bases). Germline V gene lookup returns CDR1 SGHDT and CDR2 YYEEEE. This CDR3 is 14 amino acids long. V shed 1 base and J shed 3 bases, with 8 bases lying between them. CDR3 sequence: CASSLLANKNIQYF. The CDR3 nucleotides read TGTGCCAGCAGCTTGTTAGCGAACAAAAACATTCAGTACTTC.

In its sample, this clone was seen a few times. V is TRBV5-1 and J is TRBJ2-3; D is possibly TRBD2 (5 bases). The CDR3 loop spans 16 amino acids. V shed 0 bases and J shed 1 base, with 12 bases lying between them. The germline V gene encodes CDR1 SGHRS and CDR2 YFSETQ. The CDR3 DNA follows: TGCGCCAGCAGCTTGGCGAGGGCAGCCCGCACAGATACGCAGTATTTT. This gives the protein CASSLARAARTDTQYF.

The V and J genes are TRBV14 and TRBJ2-1, with a possible D match to TRBD2 (6 bases). Germline V gene data show CDR1 as SGHDN and CDR2 as FVKESK. CDR3 length equals 15 residues. V lost 4 bases to trimming and J lost 3 bases, with 13 bases between them. The CDR3 coding sequence is TGTGCCAGCAGCCGCAGTCGGGGGAACTACAATGAGCAGTTCTTC. It translates to CASSRSRGNYNEQFF.

The chain employs TRBV11-2 and TRBJ1-6; D gene ambiguous. The CDR3 is 16 residues long. The germline V and J ends were trimmed by 4 bases and 0 bases, with 10 bases remaining between them. The germline V gene has CDR1 SGHAT and CDR2 FQNNGV. CDR3 nucleotide sequence: TGTGCCAGCAGCTCCGGTTGGAGCTCCTATAATTCACCCCTCCACTTT. Encoded protein: CASSSGWSSYNSPLHF.

The V gene is TRBV11-2, the J gene TRBJ1-1; D is perhaps TRBD1 (5 bases). Trimming shortened V by 5 bases and J by 1 base, and 14 bases separated the two germline ends. The CDR3 loop spans 15 amino acids. CDR1 SGHAT and CDR2 FQNNGV come from the germline V gene. CDR3 coding DNA: TGTGCCAGCAGCGAGGGGTGGGGGGAGAACACTGAAGCTTTCTTT. Translating it yields CASSEGWGENTEAFF.

Only a few counts were recorded for this clone. V usage is TRBV2 and J usage is TRBJ2-5; 7 bases match TRBD2. The CDR3 is 13 residues long. J was trimmed by 5 bases and V by 6 bases; bases with no gene match: 6. Germline V gives CDR1 SNHLY, CDR2 FYNNEI. CDR3 DNA sequence: TGTGCCAGCAGAGAGGGAGGGTTGGAGACCCAGTACTTC. Amino acids: CASREGGLETQYF. The whole variable domain, remainder taken from reference TRBV2 and TRBJ2-5, is EPEVTQTPSHQVTQMGQEVILRCVPISNHLYFYWYRQILGQKVEFLVSFYNNEISEKSEIFDDQFSVERPDGSNFTLKIRSTKLEDSAMYFCASREGGLETQYFGPGTRLLVL.

The chain joins TRBV5-1 to TRBJ2-5; TRBD1 is a possible D gene (5 bases). The length of the CDR3 is 12 residues. Germline CDR1 is SGHRS and CDR2 is YFSETQ. The V end was cut by 3 bases, the J end by 4 bases, with 7 bases between. The CDR3 protein is CASSSDRETQYF. In nucleotides, the CDR3 is TGCGCCAGCAGCTCCGACAGAGAGACCCAGTACTTC.

This rearrangement joins TRBV6-1 to TRBJ1-1, with 9 nucleotides matching TRBD1. The length of the CDR3 is 16 residues. Germline V gene data show CDR1 as MNHNS and CDR2 as SASEGT. Germline trimming cut 3 bases from V and 0 bases from J; bases unmatched to any gene: 5. CDR3 nucleotide sequence: TGTGCCAGCAGTGACTGGGGGGACAGGGTGAACACTGAAGCTTTCTTT. It specifies CASSDWGDRVNTEAFF.

The chain employs TRBV19 and TRBJ2-2; 9 nucleotides agree with TRBD1. CDR3 length equals 15 residues. Trimming removed 7 bases from V and 2 bases from J; junction bases left unmatched: 5. Germline V lookup: CDR1 LNHDA, CDR2 SQIVND (reference sequence). The CDR3 sequence is CASTQQGANTGELFF. For the CDR3, the DNA is TGTGCCAGTACCCAACAGGGGGCAAACACCGGGGAGCTGTTTTTT.

The chain has TRBV5-6 and TRBJ1-2; no clear D gene. V lost 4 bases and J lost 1, with 11 bases in between. Germline V CDR1 and CDR2: SGHDT, YYEEEE. There are 14 residues in the CDR3. The chain's CDR3 is CASSPTALNYGYTF. The CDR3 DNA reads as TGTGCCAGCAGCCCAACTGCACTTAACTATGGCTACACCTTC. The full variable domain, with the rest looked up from reference TRBV5-6 and TRBJ1-2, is DAGVTQSPTHLIKTRGQQVTLRCSPKSGHDTVSWYQQALGQGPQFIFQYYEEEERQRGNFPDRFSGHQFPNYSSELNVNALLLGDSALYLCASSPTALNYGYTFGSGTRLTVV.